Included here is one T cell receptor beta chain sequence, with context. Its matching antigen is unknown. Trimming at V came to 3 bases and at J to 4 bases, leaving 3 bases not matched to a gene. Germline assignment: CDR1 SGHTA and CDR2 FQGTGA. The length of the CDR3 is 15 residues. This specimen belongs to a study of high-grade serous ovarian cancer treatment subgroups. Study-wide context: Each sample yielded on average approximately 7,700 unique TCR beta rearrangements from more than 13,000 reads.

Using immunoSEQ multiplex PCR, the repertoire was profiled, and TCRdb retains in-frame clones only, with some absent. The table records around 2,000 clones, 80% to 85% of them present only once. Tumor samples were taken before definitive surgery or chemotherapy. General study points: Bulk tumor TCR sequencing gave no spatial information. Same-patient tumor repertoires overlapped at roughly 0.1 to 0.85; different patients barely overlapped. Only CDR3 was analyzed; CDR1 and CDR2 were not.

This chain connects TRBV7-3 to TRBJ2-5, with TRBD2 matching 12 bases. The source is a human donor with high-grade serous ovarian cancer. Sequencing input: tumor tissue. The CDR3 nucleotides read TGTGCCAGCAGCTTGACTAGCGGGGGAGCAGAGACCCAGTACTTC. It is translated as CASSLTSGGAETQYF.